The 6 T cell receptor beta chains below all came from one sample that was sequenced in a study of beta chain features in type 1 diabetes. Regarding the study as a whole: All four CD4+ subsets of Type 1 diabetes patients contained TCRB CDR3s that were moderately but significantly shorter.

These receptors have no identified antigens. Isolated RNA was reverse transcribed in full, so expressed TCRB transcripts were sequenced. Profiled with immunoSEQ multiplex PCR; TCRdb holds only in-frame clones, not every one. The sample lists approximately 280,000 clones; 14% to 15% were seen once. Specimen: naive CD4+ T cells from blood. The receptors originated from a man aged 18 to 29 with type 1 diabetes.

This rearrangement joins TRBV9 to TRBJ2-7, with D perhaps matching TRBD1 (7 bases). This CDR3 has 14 amino acids. Per germline, CDR1 SGDLS and CDR2 YYNGEE. Trimming left V 0 bases short and J 5 bases short, with 12 bases between. This CDR3 is CASSVGPRGDEQYF. The CDR3 nucleotides read TGTGCCAGCAGCGTAGGGCCCAGGGGGGACGAGCAGTACTTC.

The V call is TRBV7-2, the J call TRBJ2-5; D might be TRBD2 (5 bases). The germline gives CDR1 SGHTA, CDR2 FQGNSA. Deletions cut 5 bases from V and 1 base from J, with 11 bases between. The CDR3 runs to 14 residues. The CDR3: CASSKSGFQETQYF. The DNA for the CDR3 is TGTGCCAGCAGCAAGAGCGGTTTCCAAGAGACCCAGTACTTC.

This clone was detected a few times. CDR3 amino acids: CSVRTSGKRNTGELFF. The CDR3 bases are TGCAGCGTCCGGACTAGCGGGAAGAGAAACACCGGGGAGCTGTTTTTT. The V and J genes are TRBV29-1 and TRBJ2-2, with TRBD2 matching 12 bases. J lost 2 bases, V lost 6 bases, and 7 bases had no gene match. The CDR3 is 16 residues long. CDR1 SQVTM and CDR2 ANQGSEA come from the germline V gene.

This clone occurred a few times. The V call is TRBV2, the J call TRBJ2-7, with D unresolved. Per the germline V gene, CDR1 is SNHLY and CDR2 is FYNNEI. CDR3 length: 12 amino acids. V was cut by 5 bases and J by 6 bases, with 11 bases left in between. The CDR3, as DNA: TGTGCCAGCAGTTGGCGGAGAGGCGAGCAGTACTTC. The encoded protein is CASSWRRGEQYF.

The rearrangement joins TRBV9 to TRBJ2-4; TRBD2 might be the D (6 bases). The CDR3 consists of 19 residues. The germline CDR1 and CDR2 sequences are SGDLS and YYNGEE. Between the trimmed V and J ends, which lost 3 bases and 0 bases, there was a span of 22 bases. The CDR3 DNA sequence: TGTGCCAGCAGCGCGGGGAGGCAGGGTGAGGCTGAAGCCAAAAACATTCAGTACTTC. Its translation: CASSAGRQGEAEAKNIQYF. The full variable domain, with the rest looked up from reference TRBV9 and TRBJ2-4, is DSGVTQTPKHLITATGQRVTLRCSPRSGDLSVYWYQQSLDQGLQFLIQYYNGEERAKGNILERFSAQQFPDLHSELNLSSLELGDSALYFCASSAGRQGEAEAKNIQYFGAGTRLSVL.

There are a few counts of this clone. The chain carries TRBV19 and TRBJ1-2; D gene unclear. Germline V gene data show CDR1 as LNHDA and CDR2 as SQIVND (reference sequence). This CDR3 has 12 residues. V was trimmed by 5 bases and J by 6 bases, leaving 10 bases between them. CDR3 region: CASSPDTNGYTF. CDR3 DNA: TGTGCCAGTAGTCCCGACACCAATGGCTACACCTTC.